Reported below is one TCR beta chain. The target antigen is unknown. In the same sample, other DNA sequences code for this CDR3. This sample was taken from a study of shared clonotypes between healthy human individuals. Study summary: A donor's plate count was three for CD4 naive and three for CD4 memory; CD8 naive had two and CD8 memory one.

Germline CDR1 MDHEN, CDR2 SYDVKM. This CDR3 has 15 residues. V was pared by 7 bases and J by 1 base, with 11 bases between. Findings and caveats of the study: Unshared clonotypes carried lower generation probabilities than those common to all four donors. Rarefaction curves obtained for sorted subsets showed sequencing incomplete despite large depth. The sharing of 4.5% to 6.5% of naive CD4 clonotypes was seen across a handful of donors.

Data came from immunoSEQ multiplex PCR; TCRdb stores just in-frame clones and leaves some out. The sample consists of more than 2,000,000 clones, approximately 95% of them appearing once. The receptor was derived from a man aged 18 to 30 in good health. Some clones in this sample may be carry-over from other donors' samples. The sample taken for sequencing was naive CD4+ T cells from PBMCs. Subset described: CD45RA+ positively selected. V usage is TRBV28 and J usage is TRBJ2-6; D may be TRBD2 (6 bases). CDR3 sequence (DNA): TGTGCCAGCACCCTGGGAGGATCTGGGGCCAACGTCCTGACTTTC. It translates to CASTLGGSGANVLTF.